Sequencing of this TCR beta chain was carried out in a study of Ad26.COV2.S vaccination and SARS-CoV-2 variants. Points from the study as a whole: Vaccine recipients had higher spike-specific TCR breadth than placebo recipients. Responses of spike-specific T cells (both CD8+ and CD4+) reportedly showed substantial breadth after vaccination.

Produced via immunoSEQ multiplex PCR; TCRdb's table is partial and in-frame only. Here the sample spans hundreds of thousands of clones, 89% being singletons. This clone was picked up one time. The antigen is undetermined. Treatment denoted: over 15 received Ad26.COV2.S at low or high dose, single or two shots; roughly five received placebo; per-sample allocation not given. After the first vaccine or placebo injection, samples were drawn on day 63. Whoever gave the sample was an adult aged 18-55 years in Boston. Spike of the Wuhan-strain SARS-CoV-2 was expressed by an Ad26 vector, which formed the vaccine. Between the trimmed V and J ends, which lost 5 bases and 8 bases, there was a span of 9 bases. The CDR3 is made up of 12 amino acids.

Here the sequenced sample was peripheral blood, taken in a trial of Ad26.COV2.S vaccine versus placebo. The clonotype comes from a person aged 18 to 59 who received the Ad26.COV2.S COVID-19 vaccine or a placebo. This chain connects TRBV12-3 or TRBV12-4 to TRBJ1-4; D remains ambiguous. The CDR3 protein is CASSPAGEKLFF. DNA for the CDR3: TGTGCCAGCAGTCCCGCTGGGGAAAAACTGTTTTTT.